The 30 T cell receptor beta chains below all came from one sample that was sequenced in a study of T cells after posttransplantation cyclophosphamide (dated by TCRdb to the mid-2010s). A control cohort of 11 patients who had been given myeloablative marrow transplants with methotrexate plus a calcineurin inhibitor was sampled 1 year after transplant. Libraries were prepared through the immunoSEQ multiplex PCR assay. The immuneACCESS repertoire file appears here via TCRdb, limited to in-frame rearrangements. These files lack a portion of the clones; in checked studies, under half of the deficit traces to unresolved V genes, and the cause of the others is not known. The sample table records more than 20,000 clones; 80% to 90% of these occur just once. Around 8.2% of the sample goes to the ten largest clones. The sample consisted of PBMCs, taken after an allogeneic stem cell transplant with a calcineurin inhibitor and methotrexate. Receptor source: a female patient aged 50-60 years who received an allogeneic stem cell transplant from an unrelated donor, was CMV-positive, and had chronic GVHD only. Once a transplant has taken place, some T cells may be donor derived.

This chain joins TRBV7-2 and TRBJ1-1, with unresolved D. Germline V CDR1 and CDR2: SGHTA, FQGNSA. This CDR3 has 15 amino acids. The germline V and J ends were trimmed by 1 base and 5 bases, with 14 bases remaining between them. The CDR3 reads CASSLDSPGRTEAFF. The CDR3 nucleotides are TGTGCCAGCAGCTTAGATAGTCCGGGAAGGACTGAAGCTTTCTTT.

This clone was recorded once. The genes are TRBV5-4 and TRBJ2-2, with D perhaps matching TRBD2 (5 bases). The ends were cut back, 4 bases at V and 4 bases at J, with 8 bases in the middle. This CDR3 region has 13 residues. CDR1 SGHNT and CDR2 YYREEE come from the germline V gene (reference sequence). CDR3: CASSRGFTGELFF. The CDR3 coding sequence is TGTGCCAGCAGCCGAGGGTTCACCGGGGAGCTGTTTTTT.

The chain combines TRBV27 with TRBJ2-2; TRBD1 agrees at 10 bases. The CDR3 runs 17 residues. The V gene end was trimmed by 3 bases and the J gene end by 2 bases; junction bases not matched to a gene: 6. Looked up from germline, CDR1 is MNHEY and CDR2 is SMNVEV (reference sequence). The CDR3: CASSFYGQGGNTGELFF. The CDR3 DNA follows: TGTGCCAGCAGTTTTTACGGACAGGGGGGAAACACCGGGGAGCTGTTTTTT.

The CDR3 coding sequence is TGTGCCAGCAGCTTAGGTGGTGGCAGAGGAAATCAGCCCCAGCATTTT. Protein product: CASSLGGGRGNQPQHF. V and J are TRBV5-8 and TRBJ1-5; no definite D call. V lost 2 bases and J 4 bases, leaving 16 bases between the germline ends. CDR1 is SGHTS and CDR2 is YDEGEE in the germline V gene. This CDR3 region has 16 residues.

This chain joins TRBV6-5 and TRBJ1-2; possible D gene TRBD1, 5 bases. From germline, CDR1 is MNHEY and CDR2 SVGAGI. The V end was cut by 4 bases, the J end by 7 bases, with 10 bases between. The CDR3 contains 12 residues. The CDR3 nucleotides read TGTGCCAGCAGTTCCCAGGGCTTTGGCTACACCTTC. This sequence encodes CASSSQGFGYTF.

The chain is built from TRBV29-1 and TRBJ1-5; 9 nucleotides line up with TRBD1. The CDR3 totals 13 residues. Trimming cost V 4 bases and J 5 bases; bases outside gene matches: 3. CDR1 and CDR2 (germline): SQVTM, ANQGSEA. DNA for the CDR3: TGCAGCGTTGGGGGACAGGGAGATCAGCCCCAGCATTTT. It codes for CSVGGQGDQPQHF. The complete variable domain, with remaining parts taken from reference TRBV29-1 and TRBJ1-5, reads SAVISQKPSRDICQRGTSLTIQCQVDSQVTMMFWYRQQPGQSLTLIATANQGSEATYESGFVIDKFPISRPNLTFSTLTVSNMSPEDSSIYLCSVGGQGDQPQHFGDGTRLSIL.

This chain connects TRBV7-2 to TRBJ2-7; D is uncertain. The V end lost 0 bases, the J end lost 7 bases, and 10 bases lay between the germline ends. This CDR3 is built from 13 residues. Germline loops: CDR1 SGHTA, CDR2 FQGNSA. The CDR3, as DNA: TGTGCCAGCAGCTTAGCACGGTCCGTGGAGCAGTACTTC. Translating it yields CASSLARSVEQYF.

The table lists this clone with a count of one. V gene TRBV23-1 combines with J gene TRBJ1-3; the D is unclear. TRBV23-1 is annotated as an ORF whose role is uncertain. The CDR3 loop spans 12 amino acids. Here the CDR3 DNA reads TGCGCGCCGCGGGCTAACGGAAACACCATATATTTT. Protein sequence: CAPRANGNTIYF.

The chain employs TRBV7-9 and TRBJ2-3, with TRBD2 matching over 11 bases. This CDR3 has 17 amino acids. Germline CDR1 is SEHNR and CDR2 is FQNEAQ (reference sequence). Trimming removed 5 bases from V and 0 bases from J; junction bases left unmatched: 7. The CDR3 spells CASSPPWTSGSTDTQYF. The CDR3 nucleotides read TGTGCCAGCAGCCCTCCTTGGACTAGCGGGAGCACAGATACGCAGTATTTT.

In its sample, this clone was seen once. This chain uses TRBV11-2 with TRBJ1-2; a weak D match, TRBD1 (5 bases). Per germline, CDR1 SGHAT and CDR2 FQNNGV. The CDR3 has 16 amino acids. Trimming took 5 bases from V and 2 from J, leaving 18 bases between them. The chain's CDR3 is CASSRNTGSANYGYTF. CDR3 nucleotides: TGTGCCAGCAGCCGAAATACAGGCTCCGCCAACTATGGCTACACCTTC.

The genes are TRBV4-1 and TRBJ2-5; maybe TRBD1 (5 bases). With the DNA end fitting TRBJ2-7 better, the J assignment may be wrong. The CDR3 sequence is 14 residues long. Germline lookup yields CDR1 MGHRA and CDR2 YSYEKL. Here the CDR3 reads CASSQAQGSYEQYF. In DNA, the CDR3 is TGCGCCAGCAGCCAAGCCCAGGGCTCCTACGAGCAGTACTTC.

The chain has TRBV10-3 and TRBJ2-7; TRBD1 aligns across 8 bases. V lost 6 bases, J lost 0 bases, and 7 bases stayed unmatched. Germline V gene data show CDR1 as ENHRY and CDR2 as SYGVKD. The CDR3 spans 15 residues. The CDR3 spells CAIRLGQGASYEQYF. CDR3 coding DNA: TGTGCCATCAGGCTCGGCCAGGGGGCCTCCTACGAGCAGTACTTC.

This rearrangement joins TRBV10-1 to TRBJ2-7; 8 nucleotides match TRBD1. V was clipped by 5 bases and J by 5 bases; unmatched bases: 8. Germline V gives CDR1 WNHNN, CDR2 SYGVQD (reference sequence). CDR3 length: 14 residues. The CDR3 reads CASSHQGAGDEQYF. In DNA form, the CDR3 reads TGCGCCAGCAGTCACCAGGGGGCCGGGGACGAGCAGTACTTC.

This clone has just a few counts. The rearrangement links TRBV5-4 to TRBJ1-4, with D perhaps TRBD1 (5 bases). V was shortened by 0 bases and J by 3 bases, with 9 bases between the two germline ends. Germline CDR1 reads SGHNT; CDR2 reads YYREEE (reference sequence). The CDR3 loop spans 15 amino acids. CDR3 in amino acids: CASSLAQGANEKLFF. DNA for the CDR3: TGTGCCAGCAGCTTGGCCCAGGGTGCTAATGAAAAACTGTTTTTT.

The CDR3 bases are TGTGCCATCAGTGAGAGCCCACTAGCGGGAGCCCCTGAGCAGTTCTTC. Its protein is CAISESPLAGAPEQFF. This chain uses TRBV10-3 with TRBJ2-1; 11 bases map to TRBD2. V was pared by 2 bases and J by 9 bases, with 9 bases of the junction left unmatched. CDR3 length equals 16 residues. In germline, CDR1 is ENHRY, CDR2 SYGVKD.

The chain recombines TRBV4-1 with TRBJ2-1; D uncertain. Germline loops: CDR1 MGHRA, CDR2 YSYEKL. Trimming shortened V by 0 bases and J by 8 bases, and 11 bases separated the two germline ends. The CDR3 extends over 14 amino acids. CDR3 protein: CASSQDDEADEQFF. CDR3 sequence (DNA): TGCGCCAGCAGCCAAGATGACGAGGCCGATGAGCAGTTCTTC.

The CDR3 loop is CASSYLLAGTEAFF. The CDR3 DNA is TGTGCCAGCAGTTACTTGTTGGCAGGCACTGAAGCTTTCTTT. The genes are TRBV6-5 and TRBJ1-1; D gene uncertain. V shed 1 base and J shed 4 bases, with 10 bases lying between them. CDR3 length equals 14 residues. Germline CDR1 reads MNHEY; CDR2 reads SVGAGI.

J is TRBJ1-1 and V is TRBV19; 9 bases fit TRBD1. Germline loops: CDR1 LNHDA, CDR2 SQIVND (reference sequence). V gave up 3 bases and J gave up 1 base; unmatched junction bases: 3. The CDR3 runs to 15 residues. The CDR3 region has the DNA TGTGCCAGTAGTATCTCGACAGGGGGGAACACTGAAGCTTTCTTT. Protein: CASSISTGGNTEAFF.

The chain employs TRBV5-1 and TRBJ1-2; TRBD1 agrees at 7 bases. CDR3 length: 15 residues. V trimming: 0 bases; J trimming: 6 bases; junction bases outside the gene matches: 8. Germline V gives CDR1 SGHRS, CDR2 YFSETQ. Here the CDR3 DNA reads TGCGCCAGCAGCTTGGGGGAAAACAGGGGAGATGGCTACACCTTC. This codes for CASSLGENRGDGYTF.

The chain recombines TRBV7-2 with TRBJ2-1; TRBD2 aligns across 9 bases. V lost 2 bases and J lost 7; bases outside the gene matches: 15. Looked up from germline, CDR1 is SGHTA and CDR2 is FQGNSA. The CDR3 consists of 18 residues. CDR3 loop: CASSLTGGRREGVNEQFF. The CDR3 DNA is TGTGCCAGCAGCTTAACGGGGGGACGGCGGGAGGGTGTTAATGAGCAGTTCTTC.

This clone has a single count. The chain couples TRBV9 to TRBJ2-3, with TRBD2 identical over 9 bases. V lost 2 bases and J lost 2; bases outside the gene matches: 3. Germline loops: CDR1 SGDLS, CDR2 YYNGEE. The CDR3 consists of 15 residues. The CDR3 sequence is CASSVTSGTTDTQYF. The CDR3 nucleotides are TGTGCCAGCAGCGTGACTAGCGGAACCACAGATACGCAGTATTTT.

CDR3 residues: CASRRTGENTGELFF. The CDR3 DNA is TGTGCCAGCCGCCGGACAGGGGAGAACACCGGGGAGCTGTTTTTT. The rearrangement joins TRBV9 to TRBJ2-2, with 9 positions matching TRBD1. The junction had 5 bases not matched to a gene; V was cut back by 7 bases and J by 1 base. CDR1 and CDR2 (germline): SGDLS, YYNGEE. CDR3 length equals 15 residues.

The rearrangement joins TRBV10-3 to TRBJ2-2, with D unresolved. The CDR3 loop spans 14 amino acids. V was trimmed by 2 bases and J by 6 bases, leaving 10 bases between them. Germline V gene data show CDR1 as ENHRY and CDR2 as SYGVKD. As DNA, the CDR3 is TGTGCCATCAGTGAGATGTCACACGCCGGGGAGCTGTTTTTT. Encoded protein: CAISEMSHAGELFF.

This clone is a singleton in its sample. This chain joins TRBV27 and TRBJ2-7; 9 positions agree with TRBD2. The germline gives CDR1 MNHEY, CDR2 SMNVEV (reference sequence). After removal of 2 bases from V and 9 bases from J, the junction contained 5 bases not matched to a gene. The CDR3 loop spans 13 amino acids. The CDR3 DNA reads TGTGCCAGCAGTTTAGCGGGAGGGTCTGTGCAGTACTTC. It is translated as CASSLAGGSVQYF.

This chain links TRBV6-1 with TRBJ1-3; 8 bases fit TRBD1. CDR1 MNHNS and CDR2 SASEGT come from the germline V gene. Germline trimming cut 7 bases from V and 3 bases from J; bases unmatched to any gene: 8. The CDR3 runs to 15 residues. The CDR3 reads CASTMGTGFGNTIYF. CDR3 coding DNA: TGTGCCAGCACCATGGGGACAGGTTTTGGAAACACCATATATTTT.

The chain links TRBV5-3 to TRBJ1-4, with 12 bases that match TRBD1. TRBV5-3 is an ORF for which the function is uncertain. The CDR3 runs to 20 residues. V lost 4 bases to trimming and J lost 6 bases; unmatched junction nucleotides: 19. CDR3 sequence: CARSANDRDRGRLLDEKLFF. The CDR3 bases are TGTGCCAGAAGCGCTAACGACCGGGACAGGGGGCGATTGTTGGATGAAAAACTGTTTTTT.

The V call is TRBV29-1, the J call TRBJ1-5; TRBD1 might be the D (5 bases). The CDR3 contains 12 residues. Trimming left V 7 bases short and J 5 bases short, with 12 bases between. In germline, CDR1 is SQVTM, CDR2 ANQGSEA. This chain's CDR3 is CSAGQLDQPQHF. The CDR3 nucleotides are TGCAGCGCTGGACAACTGGATCAGCCCCAGCATTTT.

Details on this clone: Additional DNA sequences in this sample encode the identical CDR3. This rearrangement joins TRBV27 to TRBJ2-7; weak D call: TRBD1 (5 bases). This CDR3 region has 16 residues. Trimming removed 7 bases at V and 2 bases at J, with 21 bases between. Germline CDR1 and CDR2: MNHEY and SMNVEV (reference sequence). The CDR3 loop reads CASMSGRSALTYEQYF. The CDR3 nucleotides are TGTGCCAGCATGTCAGGGCGATCCGCCCTTACCTACGAGCAGTACTTC.

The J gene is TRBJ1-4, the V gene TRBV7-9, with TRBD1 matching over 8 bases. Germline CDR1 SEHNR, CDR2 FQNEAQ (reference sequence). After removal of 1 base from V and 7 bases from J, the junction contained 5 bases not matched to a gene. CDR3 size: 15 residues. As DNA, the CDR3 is TGTGCCAGCAGCTTAGATGGGACAGGAGGTGAAAAACTGTTTTTT. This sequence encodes CASSLDGTGGEKLFF.

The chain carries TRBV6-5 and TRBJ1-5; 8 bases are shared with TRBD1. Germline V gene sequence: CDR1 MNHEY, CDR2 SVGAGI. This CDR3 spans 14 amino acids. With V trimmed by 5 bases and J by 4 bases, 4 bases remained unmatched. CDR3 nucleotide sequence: TGTGCCAGCAGTACAGGGGGGCTTAATCAGCCCCAGCATTTT. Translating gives CASSTGGLNQPQHF.